This TCR beta chain came from a study of sequential checkpoint blockade in melanoma. The overall study: First-line arms were nivolumab then ipilimumab, or the reverse, randomized 1:1. Maintenance nivolumab came after either treatment sequence.

Noted treatment: randomized to nivolumab then ipilimumab (arm A) or the reverse (arm B). No patient had prior DNA-damaging chemotherapy. Sorted cells were live CD3+CD8+, lacking CD19 and CD56, from PBMCs. The CDR3 spans 17 residues. V lost 2 bases and J lost 0, with 13 bases in between. Germline V gene lookup returns CDR1 LGHNA and CDR2 YSLEER. The data were produced by immunoSEQ multiplex PCR, yet TCRdb's version contains in-frame clones alone and is incomplete. The sample records tens of thousands of clones, around 65% being singletons. The clonotype originates from a human donor with melanoma. The specimen comprised CD8+ T cells sorted from blood (inferred from file names), sampled from a patient given nivolumab and ipilimumab in sequence. This chain uses TRBV4-3 with TRBJ2-2; no definite D call. CDR3 in DNA: TGCGCCAGCAGCCAATATGTAGGAGAAGCGAACACCGGGGAGCTGTTTTTT. Translating gives CASSQYVGEANTGELFF.